These 18 T cell receptor beta chains came from one sample sequenced in a study of blood T cell repertoires in COVID-19. Produced via immunoSEQ multiplex PCR; TCRdb's table is partial and in-frame only. The table records approximately 210,000 clones, more than 70% of them present only once. Source material: peripheral blood. The receptors here all came from a man in his fifties with active or convalescent COVID-19.

The J gene is TRBJ2-3, the V gene TRBV28; the match to TRBD2 covers 7 bases. CDR1 MDHEN and CDR2 SYDVKM come from the germline V gene. The V and J ends lost 6 bases and 7 bases, in that order; junction bases with no gene match: 13. The CDR3 sequence is 15 residues long. The CDR3 loop is CASRPGGTRVHTQYF. The DNA of the CDR3 is TGTGCCAGCAGACCGGGGGGTACCCGCGTACATACGCAGTATTTT.

The V and J genes are TRBV19 and TRBJ2-3, with D possibly TRBD1 on 6 matching bases. Looked up from germline, CDR1 is LNHDA and CDR2 is SQIVND (reference sequence). This CDR3 is 15 amino acids long. V was trimmed by 4 bases and J by 0 bases, leaving 11 bases between them. The DNA for the CDR3 is TGTGCCAGTAGTACCCCGGGACATAGCACAGATACGCAGTATTTT. Residues: CASSTPGHSTDTQYF.

J is TRBJ1-5 and V is TRBV7-6; TRBD1 matches 8 bases. V shed 4 bases, J shed 7 bases, and the junction held 3 bases outside the gene matches. This CDR3 spans 13 amino acids. Germline loops: CDR1 SGHVS, CDR2 FNYEAQ. The CDR3 sequence is CASSSDREQPQHF. As DNA, the CDR3 is TGTGCCAGCAGCTCGGACAGGGAGCAGCCCCAGCATTTT.

J is TRBJ2-2 and V is TRBV9, with 8 bases fitting TRBD2. CDR1 SGDLS and CDR2 YYNGEE come from the germline V gene. The CDR3 is 20 residues long. J gave up 1 base and V 2 bases, and 16 bases lay outside the gene matches. CDR3 in amino acids: CASSVPTIPSGGRNTGELFF. The CDR3 nucleotides read TGTGCCAGCAGCGTCCCCACAATACCATCGGGAGGGCGGAACACCGGGGAGCTGTTTTTT. The complete variable domain, with remaining parts taken from reference TRBV9 and TRBJ2-2, reads DSGVTQTPKHLITATGQRVTLRCSPRSGDLSVYWYQQSLDQGLQFLIQYYNGEERAKGNILERFSAQQFPDLHSELNLSSLELGDSALYFCASSVPTIPSGGRNTGELFFGEGSRLTVL.

The chain employs TRBV13 and TRBJ2-1; perhaps TRBD2 as D (5 bases). CDR3 length: 16 amino acids. CDR1 PRHDT and CDR2 FYEKMQ come from the germline V gene (reference sequence). V gave up 1 base and J gave up 5 bases, with 15 bases separating them. The CDR3 region is CASSLVPSLINNEQFF. CDR3 DNA sequence: TGTGCCAGCAGCTTAGTCCCTAGCCTTATTAACAATGAGCAGTTCTTC.

This sequence joins TRBV11-2 and TRBJ2-1; weak D call: TRBD2 (7 bases). There are 16 residues in the CDR3. The germline gives CDR1 SGHAT, CDR2 FQNNGV. V was cut by 1 base and J by 2 bases, with 12 bases left in between. The CDR3, as DNA: TGTGCCAGCAGCTTAGCGGGGGGCAGCGCCTACAATGAGCAGTTCTTC. Encoded protein: CASSLAGGSAYNEQFF.

In its sample, this clone was seen a few times. V usage is TRBV5-4 and J usage is TRBJ1-2, with D possibly matching TRBD1 (5 bases). V was cut by 4 bases and J by 3 bases, with 16 bases left in between. Per germline, CDR1 SGHNT and CDR2 YYREEE (reference sequence). There are 15 residues in the CDR3. CDR3: CASSPAGRSDYGYTF. DNA of the CDR3: TGTGCCAGCAGCCCCGCGGGACGTAGTGACTATGGCTACACCTTC.

The chain links TRBV11-2 to TRBJ2-7, with TRBD2 identical over 12 bases. CDR1 is SGHAT and CDR2 is FQNNGV in the germline V gene. This CDR3 comprises 18 residues. V gave up 5 bases and J gave up 2 bases; unmatched junction bases: 13. The chain's CDR3 is CASSLRPTSGGTTYEQYF. The CDR3 DNA reads as TGTGCCAGCAGCCTTCGCCCGACTAGCGGGGGTACAACCTACGAGCAGTACTTC. Based on the CDR3 plus reference TRBV11-2 and TRBJ2-7, the full variable domain is EAGVAQSPRYKIIEKRQSVAFWCNPISGHATLYWYQQILGQGPKLLIQFQNNGVVDDSQLPKDRFSAERLKGVDSTLKIQPAKLEDSAVYLCASSLRPTSGGTTYEQYFGPGTRLTVT.

V and J are TRBV5-5 and TRBJ2-3, with a tentative D call TRBD1 (5 bases). The CDR3 contains 16 residues. Trimming shortened V by 0 bases and J by 6 bases, and 17 bases separated the two germline ends. CDR1 is SGHKS, CDR2 YYEKEE, per germline (reference sequence). The CDR3 region has the DNA TGTGCCAGCAGCTTGGTAGGGGCCAGGGCAAGTGATACGCAGTATTTT. This codes for CASSLVGARASDTQYF.

The CDR3 protein is CASSLENDLGALINYGYTF. CDR3 DNA sequence: TGTGCCAGCAGCTTAGAGAACGACCTGGGGGCCCTAATTAACTATGGCTACACCTTC. This rearrangement joins TRBV7-2 to TRBJ1-2, with D perhaps matching TRBD1 (6 bases). With 1 base removed from V and 1 base from J, the gap between germline ends came to 22 bases. The germline V gene has CDR1 SGHTA and CDR2 FQGNSA. The CDR3 is 19 amino acids.

J is TRBJ1-5 and V is TRBV7-6; TRBD1 agrees at 7 bases. The length of the CDR3 is 15 residues. Unmatched junction bases numbered 6, after V lost 4 bases and J lost 3 bases. Looked up from germline, CDR1 is SGHVS and CDR2 is FNYEAQ. CDR3 residues: CASSSEEGANQPQHF. The CDR3 DNA reads as TGTGCCAGCAGCTCAGAGGAGGGGGCCAATCAGCCCCAGCATTTT.

CDR3 sequence (DNA): TGTGCCAGCAGAGGGGGGACTAGCGGGAGGAACACCGGGGAGCTGTTTTTT. This sequence encodes CASRGGTSGRNTGELFF. The genes are TRBV9 and TRBJ2-2, with 14 bases aligning to TRBD2. The germline V gene has CDR1 SGDLS and CDR2 YYNGEE. Unmatched junction bases numbered 4, after V lost 5 bases and J lost 1 base. There are 17 residues in the CDR3. Based on the CDR3 plus reference TRBV9 and TRBJ2-2, the full variable domain is DSGVTQTPKHLITATGQRVTLRCSPRSGDLSVYWYQQSLDQGLQFLIQYYNGEERAKGNILERFSAQQFPDLHSELNLSSLELGDSALYFCASRGGTSGRNTGELFFGEGSRLTVL.

V usage is TRBV7-3 and J usage is TRBJ2-1, with a tentative D call TRBD1 (7 bases). V lost 2 bases and J 8 bases, leaving 19 bases between the germline ends. The CDR3 totals 16 residues. CDR1 SGHTA and CDR2 FQGTGA come from the germline V gene. For the CDR3, the DNA is TGTGCCAGCAGCTTAGGGCAGGGGGGTAACGGCGATGAGCAGTTCTTC. Amino acid sequence: CASSLGQGGNGDEQFF.

In its sample, this clone was seen a few times. This chain uses TRBV2 with TRBJ1-1; 7 bases map to TRBD1. V was pared by 4 bases and J by 3 bases, with 14 bases of the junction left unmatched. The length of the CDR3 is 17 residues. Germline lookup yields CDR1 SNHLY and CDR2 FYNNEI. CDR3 DNA: TGTGCCAGCAGTGCACCACGCCCGACAGGGTGGTACACTGAAGCTTTCTTT. As protein: CASSAPRPTGWYTEAFF.

This chain uses TRBV28 with TRBJ2-3; TRBD1 agrees at 8 bases. CDR1 is MDHEN and CDR2 is SYDVKM in the germline V gene. Trimming at V came to 7 bases and at J to 4 bases, leaving 7 bases not matched to a gene. The length of the CDR3 is 14 residues. CDR3 sequence reads: CASTLTGDADTQYF. CDR3 bases: TGTGCCAGCACTCTGACAGGGGATGCAGATACGCAGTATTTT.

The chain links TRBV12-3 or TRBV12-4 to TRBJ2-2; D is unclear. The CDR3 is made up of 11 amino acids. Between the trimmed V and J ends, which lost 6 bases and 10 bases, there was a span of 9 bases. The CDR3 DNA reads as TGTGCCAGCAGCCTCAGATCGGAGCTGTTTTTT. Its protein product is CASSLRSELFF.

The chain recombines TRBV6-5 with TRBJ2-3, with a weak D call TRBD1 (5 bases). The germline V gene has CDR1 MNHEY and CDR2 SVGAGI. V was clipped by 10 bases and J by 5 bases, with 13 bases between them. The CDR3 is 12 residues long. CDR3 loop: CATGYRLDTQYF. The CDR3 bases are TGTGCCACAGGGTACAGGTTAGATACGCAGTATTTT.

The chain carries TRBV28 and TRBJ2-3; D may be TRBD2 (5 bases). The CDR3 spans 13 residues. Per the germline V gene, CDR1 is MDHEN and CDR2 is SYDVKM. The V end was cut by 0 bases, the J end by 4 bases, with 5 bases between. As DNA, the CDR3 is TGTGCCAGCAGTTTATGGGGAGCAGATACGCAGTATTTT. It translates to CASSLWGADTQYF.